The 27 T cell receptor beta chains below were found in one sample sequenced in a study of CD8+CD57+ T cells in acquired aplastic anemia. The template used for profiling TCR beta VDJ and CDR3 was genomic DNA. TCRdb ran MiXCR on the reads and lists one entry per CDR3 protein. The sample holds around 400,000 distinct CDR3 sequences, 65% to 75% seen once. The material sequenced was sorted CD4+, CD8+, or CD8+CD57+ T cells (not recorded which) from PBMCs. The origin of the receptors is a human donor in good health, serving as a control.

A note on this clonotype: At one end, the junction sequence differs from germline, possibly due to a read error. This chain connects TRBV7-6 to TRBJ1-1; a weak D match, TRBD1 (5 bases). There are 15 residues in the CDR3. Per the germline V gene, CDR1 is SGHVS and CDR2 is FNYEAQ. The CDR3 nucleotides read TGTGCCAGCAGCCTCTCCGCGACAGTGAACACTGGAGCTTTCTTT. It encodes CASSLSATVNTGAFF.

This clonotype occurred a few times. This chain joins TRBV6-5 and TRBJ1-4; 8 nucleotides line up with TRBD1. Germline loops: CDR1 MNHEY, CDR2 SVGAGI. V shed 2 bases and J 7 bases; nucleotides not matched to a gene: 9. The CDR3 loop spans 16 amino acids. In DNA, the CDR3 is TGTGCCAGCAGTTACCGCCGGACAGGGTTTGGTGAAAAACTGTTTTTT. Protein product: CASSYRRTGFGEKLFF.

The CDR3 DNA is TGCAGTGCTAGCTCTGGAACCACCATACTCCAAGAGACCCAGTACTTC. It specifies CSASSGTTILQETQYF. V usage is TRBV20-1 and J usage is TRBJ2-5; D not resolved. Germline loops: CDR1 DFQATT, CDR2 SNEGSKA (reference sequence). CDR3 length equals 16 residues. V lost 3 bases and J 1 base, leaving 18 bases between the germline ends.

CDR3 protein: CASGYGPRSPQHF. As DNA, the CDR3 is TGTGCCAGCGGCTACGGTCCACGTTCGCCCCAGCATTTT. This chain links TRBV2 with TRBJ1-5, with unresolved D. V was pared by 8 bases and J by 9 bases, with 17 bases between. Germline assignment: CDR1 SNHLY and CDR2 FYNNEI. The CDR3 has 13 amino acids.

The chain has TRBV6-5 and TRBJ2-1, with D unresolved. The germline gives CDR1 MNHEY, CDR2 SVGAGI. There are 11 residues in the CDR3. Trimming left V 5 bases short and J 9 bases short, with 8 bases between. The CDR3 DNA follows: TGTGCCAGCAGTCTGAACGGTGAGCAGTTCTTC. It specifies CASSLNGEQFF.

About this clonotype itself: The CDR3 does not end in the conserved phenylalanine or tryptophan, so this is likely a read error. V gene TRBV7-3 combines with J gene TRBJ2-5; 8 bases are a match to TRBD1. The CDR3 spans 13 residues. Germline-derived CDR1 and CDR2 are SGHTA and FQGTGA. This CDR3 is CATSKDREDTQYS. The CDR3 DNA follows: TGTGCCACCAGCAAGGACAGGGAAGACACCCAGTACTCC.

J is TRBJ2-1 and V is TRBV20-1, with 8 bases lining up with TRBD2. The CDR3 totals 14 residues. V shed 3 bases and J 5 bases; nucleotides not matched to a gene: 6. Germline CDR1 and CDR2: DFQATT and SNEGSKA (reference sequence). CDR3: CSARTAGVDNEQFF. CDR3 in DNA: TGCAGTGCTAGGACAGCGGGGGTTGACAATGAGCAGTTCTTC.

This clonotype was seen repeatedly, ten times or more. V is TRBV9 and J is TRBJ1-1; D is ambiguous. The ends were cut back, 0 bases at V and 5 bases at J, with 11 bases in the middle. The CDR3 has 14 amino acids. Germline CDR1 and CDR2: SGDLS and YYNGEE. In DNA, the CDR3 is TGTGCCAGCAGCGTAGCGACGTCGGGTACTGAAGCTTTCTTT. Translation: CASSVATSGTEAFF.

This clonotype has just a few counts. The chain uses TRBV12-3 or TRBV12-4 and TRBJ2-7, with 9 positions matching TRBD1. The CDR3 spans 12 residues. The junction had 2 bases not matched to a gene; V was cut back by 5 bases and J by 6 bases. The CDR3 DNA reads TGTGCCAGCAGTGGGGACAGGGTCGAGCAGTACTTC. It specifies CASSGDRVEQYF.

In the case of this clonotype: One end of the junction varies from germline; a read error may be responsible. CDR3 sequence reads: CASSLIRQGGGYF. CDR3 coding DNA: TGTGCCAGCAGCTTAATACGACAGGGCGGCGGTTACTTT. V and J are TRBV7-2 and TRBJ1-1; 7 bases fit TRBD1. Germline values: CDR1 SGHTA, CDR2 FQGNSA. There are 13 residues in the CDR3. The variable domain in full, completed from reference TRBV7-2 and TRBJ1-1, reads GAGVSQSPSNKVTEKGKDVELRCDPISGHTALYWYRQSLGQGLEFLIYFQGNSAPDKSGLPSDRFSAERTGGSVSTLTIQRTQQEDSAVYLCASSLIRQGGGYFGQGTRLTVV.

The chain recombines TRBV2 with TRBJ1-1; no clear D. Trimming pared 7 bases from V and 4 bases from J, leaving 7 bases between. The CDR3 extends over 11 amino acids. CDR1 and CDR2 (germline): SNHLY, FYNNEI. CDR3 DNA sequence: TGTGCCAGCATCCTGAGCACTGAAGCTTTCTTT. Residues: CASILSTEAFF.

This clonotype is a singleton in its sample. The CDR3 ends on some other residue instead of the conserved phenylalanine or tryptophan, so this is likely a read error. The DNA is omitted, as the CDR3 cannot be located on it reliably, and the CDR3 follows TCRdb's listing. V is TRBV7-2 and J is TRBJ1-5. Per germline, CDR1 SGHTA and CDR2 FQGNSA. Including both end residues, the CDR3 is 13 amino acids long. CDR3 in amino acids: CASSLTHAQHQES.

The chain is built from TRBV5-1 and TRBJ1-6, with D uncertain. V lost 0 bases and J 10 bases, leaving 14 bases between the germline ends. The CDR3 has 15 amino acids. CDR1 is SGHRS and CDR2 is YFSETQ in the germline V gene. The CDR3 DNA is TGCGCCAGCAGCTTGGTTTCACCCGCTACGTCACCCCTCCACTTT. This encodes CASSLVSPATSPLHF. Combining the CDR3 with reference TRBV5-1 and TRBJ1-6 gives the whole variable domain KAGVTQTPRYLIKTRGQQVTLSCSPISGHRSVSWYQQTPGQGLQFLFEYFSETQRNKGNFPGRFSGRQFSNSRSEMNVSTLELGDSALYLCASSLVSPATSPLHFGNGTRLTVT.

The J gene is TRBJ1-6, the V gene TRBV2, with D maybe TRBD1 (5 bases). Trimming shortened V by 6 bases and J by 10 bases, and 16 bases separated the two germline ends. The CDR3 length is 14 residues. CDR1 and CDR2 (germline): SNHLY, FYNNEI. The CDR3 is CASRPQAGRSPLHF. DNA for the CDR3: TGTGCCAGCAGACCGCAGGCAGGGCGATCACCCCTCCACTTT.

This clonotype came up many times. This chain connects TRBV7-9 to TRBJ2-7; TRBD1 matches at 10 bases. CDR3 size: 15 residues. The V segment lost 3 bases and the J segment 6 bases; nucleotides outside the gene matches: 8. Germline lookup yields CDR1 SEHNR and CDR2 FQNEAQ (reference sequence). As DNA, the CDR3 is TGTGCCAGCAGCTTCCCCCCGGGACAGGGGCGCGAGCAGTACTTC. Its translation is CASSFPPGQGREQYF.

Concerning this clonotype: An end of the junction differs from the germline gene, which may be a read error. This chain links TRBV29-1 with TRBJ2-7; 8 bases line up with TRBD1. The CDR3 spans 15 residues. CDR1 is SQVTM, CDR2 ANQGSEA, per germline. DNA of the CDR3: TGCAGCGCCACAATCCGGGACAGGTTATCCTACGCGCAGGACTTC. This gives the protein CSATIRDRLSYAQDF.

The chain has TRBV15 and TRBJ1-2, with D perhaps matching TRBD1 (5 bases). V was cut by 1 base and J by 3 bases, with 12 bases left in between. Germline-derived CDR1 and CDR2 are LNHNV and YYDKDF (reference sequence). The CDR3 contains 15 residues. DNA of the CDR3: TGTGCCACCAGCAGAGGTGGGGTGGGGGACTATGGCTACACCTTC. This translates into CATSRGGVGDYGYTF.

This clonotype has a count of ten or more. The chain uses TRBV12-3 or TRBV12-4 and TRBJ1-1; unclear D gene. Trimming left V 1 base short and J 1 base short, with 7 bases between. The CDR3 spans 14 residues. In nucleotides, the CDR3 is TGTGCCAGCAGTTTAGGCCTGACGAACACTGAAGCTTTCTTT. It codes for CASSLGLTNTEAFF.

The V gene is TRBV20-1, the J gene TRBJ2-1; weak D call: TRBD2 (5 bases). V lost 0 bases and J 8 bases, leaving 8 bases between the germline ends. The CDR3 has 12 amino acids. Germline lookup yields CDR1 DFQATT and CDR2 SNEGSKA (reference sequence). In DNA, the CDR3 is TGCAGTGCTAGAGATTGGGGAGATGAGCAGTTCTTC. Protein sequence: CSARDWGDEQFF.

The sample holds many counts of this clonotype. This chain links TRBV6-1 with TRBJ1-2; 7 nucleotides match TRBD1. The J segment lost 1 base and the V segment lost 2 bases, leaving 4 bases of the junction unmatched. This CDR3 region has 15 residues. Per the germline V gene, CDR1 is MNHNS and CDR2 is SASEGT. The CDR3 loop reads CASSEIGTVNYGYTF. The DNA for the CDR3 is TGTGCCAGCAGTGAAATCGGGACAGTTAACTATGGCTACACCTTC.

This clonotype was observed many times. V is TRBV20-1 and J is TRBJ2-1; D is tentatively TRBD1 or TRBD2 (6 bases each). Germline CDR1 DFQATT, CDR2 SNEGSKA (reference sequence). V lost 0 bases and J lost 5, with 14 bases in between. This CDR3 is 15 amino acids long. CDR3 loop: CSARDLGGPHNEQFF. In DNA, the CDR3 is TGCAGTGCTAGAGATCTAGGGGGGCCCCACAATGAGCAGTTCTTC.

The chain has TRBV5-5 and TRBJ1-1, with D unresolved. The CDR3 is 15 amino acids. The germline V gene has CDR1 SGHKS and CDR2 YYEKEE (reference sequence). The V end lost 2 bases, the J end lost 0 bases, and 11 bases lay between the germline ends. The CDR3 reads CASSLGRLMNTEAFF. The CDR3 DNA sequence: TGTGCCAGCAGCTTAGGGAGACTAATGAACACTGAAGCTTTCTTT.

The chain uses TRBV15 and TRBJ2-3; D is unresolved. This CDR3 has 14 amino acids. V lost 1 base and J lost 8, with 13 bases in between. In germline, CDR1 is LNHNV, CDR2 YYDKDF (reference sequence). CDR3 sequence: CATSRVKGRVTQYF. CDR3 DNA sequence: TGTGCCACCAGCAGAGTAAAGGGAAGGGTTACGCAGTATTTT.

The V and J genes are TRBV20-1 and TRBJ2-7, with D perhaps TRBD1 (6 bases). The V end was cut by 4 bases, the J end by 3 bases, with 16 bases between. Germline V gene sequence: CDR1 DFQATT, CDR2 SNEGSKA (reference sequence). There are 14 residues in the CDR3. Here the CDR3 DNA reads TGCAGTGCTAAACGACTCGGACAGAACTACGAGCAGTACTTC. Translating gives CSAKRLGQNYEQYF.

This clonotype has ten or more counts. This rearrangement joins TRBV20-1 to TRBJ2-1, with a possible D match to TRBD2 (6 bases). CDR1 and CDR2 (germline): DFQATT, SNEGSKA (reference sequence). This CDR3 is 14 amino acids long. V was trimmed by 1 base and J by 2 bases, leaving 9 bases between them. The CDR3 spells CSARGWGAYNEQFF. The CDR3 nucleotides are TGCAGTGCTAGAGGCTGGGGGGCCTACAATGAGCAGTTCTTC.

This clonotype was counted many times. CDR3 sequence reads: CAWSVQGSETQYF. CDR3 DNA sequence: TGTGCCTGGAGTGTCCAGGGCTCGGAGACCCAGTACTTC. V is TRBV30 and J is TRBJ2-5, with D possibly being TRBD1 (5 bases). The CDR3 length is 13 residues. V was cut by 0 bases and J by 5 bases, with 10 bases left in between. The V gene's germline CDR1 is GTSNPN and CDR2 SVGIG (reference sequence).

This clonotype has only a few counts. This chain links TRBV10-3 with TRBJ2-1; 11 positions match TRBD1. J lost 7 bases, V lost 10 bases, and 6 bases had no gene match. The germline gives CDR1 ENHRY, CDR2 SYGVKD. This CDR3 contains 13 residues. The CDR3 DNA sequence: TGTGCCAAGGGACAGGGGGAAGGGAATGAGCAGTTCTTC. Protein sequence: CAKGQGEGNEQFF.